This TCR beta chain emerged from a study of CD8 T cells in Susac syndrome. Across the study: Patients with Susac syndrome were therapy-naive, on corticosteroids, or on intravenous immunoglobulin alone at the time that blood was drawn.

There are 14 residues in the CDR3. Trimming stripped 6 bases from V and 1 base from J, with 10 bases between. Looked up from germline, CDR1 is MNHNS and CDR2 is SASEGT. Reverse transcription of roughly 0.5 to 1 ug RNA was carried out with random hexamers. A single record per CDR3 protein comes from TCRdb applying MiXCR to the immunoSEQ multiplex PCR reads. In the table there are 150,000 to 200,000 distinct CDR3 sequences, 94% of which are singletons. Negative magnetic isolation gave CD8+ and CD4+ cells; FACS enriched CD8+ TEMRA. This TCR was recovered from a human donor with Susac syndrome. The chain combines TRBV6-1 with TRBJ1-5; D ambiguous. Source material: CD4+ T cells from PBMCs. The CDR3 region is CASRPPGSNQPQHF. The CDR3 DNA follows: TGTGCCAGCAGGCCCCCGGGAAGCAATCAGCCCCAGCATTTT.